This TCR beta chain was sequenced during a study of blood T cell repertoires in COVID-19. Using immunoSEQ multiplex PCR, the repertoire was profiled, and TCRdb retains in-frame clones only, with some absent. The repertoire holds approximately 190,000 clones, with roughly four fifths as singletons. CDR1 is GTSNPN and CDR2 is SVGIG in the germline V gene (reference sequence). This CDR3 region has 14 residues. This rearrangement joins TRBV30 to TRBJ1-4; D remains unclear. The receptor comes from a woman in her thirties or forties with acute or convalescent COVID-19. Specimen: peripheral blood. CDR3 nucleotides: TGTGTCCTGGAGTTTGATGGCTTAAGTGGCAAACTGTTTTTT. Translation gives CVLEFDGLSGKLFF.